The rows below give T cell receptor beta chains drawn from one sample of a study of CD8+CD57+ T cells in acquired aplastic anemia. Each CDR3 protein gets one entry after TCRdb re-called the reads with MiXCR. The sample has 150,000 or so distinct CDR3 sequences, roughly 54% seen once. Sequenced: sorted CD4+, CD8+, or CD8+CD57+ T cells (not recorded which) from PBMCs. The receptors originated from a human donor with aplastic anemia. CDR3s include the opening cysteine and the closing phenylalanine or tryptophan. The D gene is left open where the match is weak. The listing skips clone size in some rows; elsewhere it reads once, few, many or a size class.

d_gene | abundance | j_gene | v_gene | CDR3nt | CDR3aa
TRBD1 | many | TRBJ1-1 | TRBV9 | TGTGCCAGCAGCGCCCGGACAGGGGCTAACACTGAAGCTTTCTTT | CASSARTGANTEAFF
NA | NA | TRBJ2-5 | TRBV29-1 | TGCAGCGTTCAATGGCAGGCCTACCAAGAGACCCAGTACTTC | CSVQWQAYQETQYF
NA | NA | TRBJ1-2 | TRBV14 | TGTGCCAGCAGCCAAGATCCAGGCAGGAGGTATGGCTACACCTTC | CASSQDPGRRYGYTF
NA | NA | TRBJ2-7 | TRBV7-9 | TGTGCCAGCAGGGGCTTCAACGAGCAGTACTTC | CASRGFNEQYF
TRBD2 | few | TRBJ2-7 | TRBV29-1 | TGCAGCGTTGCGACTAGCGGGGGCCTTATCTACGAGCAGTACTTC | CSVATSGGLIYEQYF
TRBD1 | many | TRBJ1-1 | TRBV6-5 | TGTGCCAGCAGTTACTCCACAGGGGAGGTAAATACTGAAGCTTTCTTT | CASSYSTGEVNTEAFF
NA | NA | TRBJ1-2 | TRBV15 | TGTGCCACCAGCGATCACGGAAGGGGCTCAGGCTACACCTTC | CATSDHGRGSGYTF
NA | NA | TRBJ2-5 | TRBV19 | TGTGCCAGTAGTGTCCGAACGAAAGAGACCCAGTACTTC | CASSVRTKETQYF
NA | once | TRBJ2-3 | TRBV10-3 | TGTGCCATCCAATACGGGTTAGGTTCAGATACGCAGTATTTT | CAIQYGLGSDTQYF
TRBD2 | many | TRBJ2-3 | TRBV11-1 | TGTGCCAGCAGCTTAGCCCCGGGACTAGCGGGGGGACGAGATACGCAGTATTTT | CASSLAPGLAGGRDTQYF
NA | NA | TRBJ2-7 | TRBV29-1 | TGCAGCGCTGAAGGGACTGCCTCCTACGAGCAGTACTTC | CSAEGTASYEQYF
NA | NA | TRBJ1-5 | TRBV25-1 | TGTGCCAGCAGTGACGACAGGTATAATCAGCCCCAGCATTTT | CASSDDRYNQPQHF
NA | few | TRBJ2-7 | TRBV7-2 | TGTGCCAGCAGCATCGGATACTCCTACGAGCAGTACTTC | CASSIGYSYEQYF
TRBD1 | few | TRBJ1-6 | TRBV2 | TGTGCCAGCAGTTCAGGGGGCGCCGATTCACCCCTCCACTTT | CASSSGGADSPLHF
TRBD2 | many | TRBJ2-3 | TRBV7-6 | TGTGCCAGCAGCTTAGCGATGGGACTAGACCCGACGCTGTATTTT | CASSLAMGLDPTLYF
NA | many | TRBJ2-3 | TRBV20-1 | TGCAGTGCTAGAGATCGCGGGGCTAGCACAGATACGCAGTATTTT | CSARDRGASTDTQYF
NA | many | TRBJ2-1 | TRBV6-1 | TGTGCCAGCAGCTGGCAGGGGAATCCTTACAATGAGCAGTTCTTC | CASSWQGNPYNEQFF
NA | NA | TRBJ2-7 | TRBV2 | TGTGCCAGCAGTGCGGGGACCCCCCCCGAGCAGTACTTC | CASSAGTPPEQYF
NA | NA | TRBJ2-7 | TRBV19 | TGTGCCAGTAGTATAAAGTCTGGCGAAGGGGCCCCCTACGAGCAGTACTTC | CASSIKSGEGAPYEQYF
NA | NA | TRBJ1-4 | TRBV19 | TGTGCCAGTAGTATAGAGGGATCGTCAGGACTGTTTTTT | CASSIEGSSGLFF
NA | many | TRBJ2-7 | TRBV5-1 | TGCGCCAGCAGCTTGGGGTCAGGGACCTACGAGCAGTACTTC | CASSLGSGTYEQYF
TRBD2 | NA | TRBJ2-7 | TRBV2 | TGTGCCAGCAGTGCATTAGGGACTAGCGGAGCTGGGTACGAGCAGTACTTC | CASSALGTSGAGYEQYF
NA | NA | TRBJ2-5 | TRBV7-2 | TGTGCCAGCAGCCCCACATCTCAAGAGACCCAGTACTTC | CASSPTSQETQYF
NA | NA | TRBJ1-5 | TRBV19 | TGTGCCAGTAGTGTAGAATGGGGCAATCAGCCCCAGCATTTT | CASSVEWGNQPQHF
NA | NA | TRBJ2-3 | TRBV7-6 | TGTGCCAGCAGCCAACGCTGGGACTTCACAGATATGCAGTATTTT | CASSQRWDFTDMQYF
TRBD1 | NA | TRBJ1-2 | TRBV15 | TGTGCCACCAGCAGTTTGCAGGGGGCGAACTATGGCTACACCTTC | CATSSLQGANYGYTF
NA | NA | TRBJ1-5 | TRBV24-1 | TGTGCCACCAGTGATTTGCCGGCGGGGGGTCAGCCCCAGCATTTT | CATSDLPAGGQPQHF
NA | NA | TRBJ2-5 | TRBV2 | TGTGCCAGCACCTCGGTCGCGCGGGAGACCCAGTACTTC | CASTSVARETQYF
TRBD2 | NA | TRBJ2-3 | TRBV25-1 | TGTGCCAGCAGCGTAGTCCTAGCGGGGACAGATACGCAGTATTTT | CASSVVLAGTDTQYF
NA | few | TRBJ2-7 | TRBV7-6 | TGTGCCAGCAGCTCCACGCCACTCGAGCAGTACTTC | CASSSTPLEQYF
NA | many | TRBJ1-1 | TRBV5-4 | TGTGCCAGCCCAGCTTGGGGAGGGGACATGAACACTGAAGCTTTCTTT | CASPAWGGDMNTEAFF
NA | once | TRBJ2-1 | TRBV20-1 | TGCAGTGCTAGAGACCACAGGGGGGGGTTCAATGAGCAGTTCTTC | CSARDHRGGFNEQFF
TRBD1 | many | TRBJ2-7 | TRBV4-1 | TGCGCCAGCAGCGCAAGATTGGACAGGGCCTACGAGCAGTACTTC | CASSARLDRAYEQYF
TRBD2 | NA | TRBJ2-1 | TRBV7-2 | TGTGCCAGCAGCTTAGCGGGACTAGCGGGGGTGGAGTTCTTC | CASSLAGLAGVEFF
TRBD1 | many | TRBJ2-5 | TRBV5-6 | TGTGCCAGCAGCTTGTTAGGGGGCTCACAAGAGACCCAGTACTTC | CASSLLGGSQETQYF
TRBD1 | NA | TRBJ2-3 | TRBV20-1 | TGCAGTGCCGAGACAGGGACAGATACGCAGTATTTT | CSAETGTDTQYF
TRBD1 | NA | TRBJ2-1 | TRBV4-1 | TGCGCCAGCGGACAGGTAGACAATGAGCAGTTCTTC | CASGQVDNEQFF
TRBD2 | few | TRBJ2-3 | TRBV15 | TGTGCCACCATGAGGCTAGCGGGAGGACTCACAGATACGCAGTATTTT | CATMRLAGGLTDTQYF
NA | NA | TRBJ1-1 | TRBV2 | TGTGCCACCAAACTAGGGAACACTGAAGCTTTCTTT | CATKLGNTEAFF
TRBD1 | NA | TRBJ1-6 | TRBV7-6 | TGTGCCAGCAGCTCGGGGACAGGGTATAATTCACCCCTCCACTTT | CASSSGTGYNSPLHF